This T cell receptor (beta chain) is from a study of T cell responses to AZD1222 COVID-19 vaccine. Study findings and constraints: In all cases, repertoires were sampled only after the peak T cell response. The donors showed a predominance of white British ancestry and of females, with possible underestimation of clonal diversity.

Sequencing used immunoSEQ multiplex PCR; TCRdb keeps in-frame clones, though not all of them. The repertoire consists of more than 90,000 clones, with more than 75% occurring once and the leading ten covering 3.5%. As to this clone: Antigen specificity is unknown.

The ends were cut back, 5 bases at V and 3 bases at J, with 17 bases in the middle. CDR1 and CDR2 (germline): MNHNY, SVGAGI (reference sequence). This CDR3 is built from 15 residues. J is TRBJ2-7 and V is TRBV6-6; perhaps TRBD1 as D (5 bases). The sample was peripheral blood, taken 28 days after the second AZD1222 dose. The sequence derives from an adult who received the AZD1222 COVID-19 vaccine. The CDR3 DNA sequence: TGTGCCAGCAGTCTCGAAGGGGATTTTAACTACGAGCAGTACTTC. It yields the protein CASSLEGDFNYEQYF.